The 18 T cell receptor beta chains presented below share a single source sample, sequenced in a study of cytomegalovirus exposure and HLA in healthy donors. The primer mix had 60 Vbeta and 13 Jbeta primers. The data were produced by immunoSEQ multiplex PCR, yet TCRdb's version contains in-frame clones alone and is incomplete. The sample consists of more than 80,000 clones, around 74% of them appearing once. Input material: PBMCs. The source is a woman in her 70s in good health and CMV-seropositive.

The genes are TRBV7-3 and TRBJ2-5; 9 bases align to TRBD1. The length of the CDR3 is 16 residues. V was clipped by 5 bases and J by 4 bases; unmatched bases: 11. CDR1 and CDR2 from the germline V gene are SGHTA and FQGTGA. This chain's CDR3 is CASSRHGQGRVETQYF. The DNA of the CDR3 is TGTGCCAGCAGCCGCCACGGACAGGGGAGGGTAGAGACCCAGTACTTC.

This clone was seen a few times. V is TRBV27 and J is TRBJ1-5; perhaps TRBD1 as D (6 bases). This CDR3 is built from 14 residues. The germline V and J ends were trimmed by 5 bases and 2 bases, with 10 bases remaining between them. The germline CDR1 and CDR2 sequences are MNHEY and SMNVEV (reference sequence). CDR3 sequence (DNA): TGTGCCAGCAGTCCACAGGGAGGCAATCAGCCCCAGCATTTT. It translates to CASSPQGGNQPQHF.

The chain links TRBV16 to TRBJ1-5; D gene uncertain. The ends were cut back, 6 bases at V and 2 bases at J, with 11 bases in the middle. This CDR3 has 14 amino acids. The germline V gene has CDR1 KGHSY and CDR2 FQNENV. The CDR3 DNA sequence: TGTGCCAGCAGTTGGCGGGGTGGCAATCAGCCCCAGCATTTT. It encodes CASSWRGGNQPQHF.

The rearrangement joins TRBV10-3 to TRBJ2-7, with D tentatively TRBD1 (6 bases). V was clipped by 7 bases and J by 3 bases, with 13 bases between them. This CDR3 comprises 13 residues. CDR1 ENHRY and CDR2 SYGVKD come from the germline V gene. This CDR3 is CAITEQGNYEQYF. Written as DNA, the CDR3 is TGTGCCATCACCGAACAGGGAAACTACGAGCAGTACTTC.

The chain links TRBV7-2 to TRBJ1-6, with TRBD1 as a possible D gene (5 bases). The CDR3 length is 14 residues. Trimming pared 5 bases from V and 6 bases from J, leaving 11 bases between. Germline CDR1 and CDR2: SGHTA and FQGNSA. The CDR3 DNA follows: TGTGCCAGCAGCCGGGGGTTCGGTAATTCACCCCTCCACTTT. This translates into CASSRGFGNSPLHF.

The chain has TRBV11-2 and TRBJ2-1, with 10 bases fitting TRBD1. The junction had 8 bases not matched to a gene; V was cut back by 5 bases and J by 4 bases. CDR1 is SGHAT, CDR2 FQNNGV, per germline. CDR3 size: 16 residues. Written as DNA, the CDR3 is TGTGCCAGCAGCACGAGACAGGGGGCGATTTACAATGAGCAGTTCTTC. This codes for CASSTRQGAIYNEQFF.

J is TRBJ2-7 and V is TRBV28; D is ambiguous. The CDR3 is 12 residues long. V gave up 4 bases and J gave up 3 bases, with 7 bases separating them. From germline, CDR1 is MDHEN and CDR2 SYDVKM. CDR3 nucleotide sequence: TGTGCCAGCAGTTCCCTCTACTACGAGCAGTACTTC. Protein sequence: CASSSLYYEQYF.

The V gene is TRBV7-8, the J gene TRBJ1-1; the D gene is possibly TRBD1 (5 bases). CDR3 length equals 15 residues. The ends were cut back, 2 bases at V and 4 bases at J, with 14 bases in the middle. The germline V gene encodes CDR1 SGHVS and CDR2 FQNEAQ. The CDR3 loop reads CASSLWKGSSTEAFF. The CDR3 DNA follows: TGTGCCAGCAGCTTATGGAAGGGGTCGAGCACTGAAGCTTTCTTT.

V and J are TRBV27 and TRBJ1-5; possibly TRBD1 for D (5 bases). The germline V and J ends were trimmed by 0 bases and 5 bases, with 11 bases remaining between them. The CDR3 consists of 15 residues. Germline lookup yields CDR1 MNHEY and CDR2 SMNVEV (reference sequence). CDR3 bases: TGTGCCAGCAGTTTATCTTCCAGGGAAGATCAGCCCCAGCATTTT. Protein: CASSLSSREDQPQHF.

The gene calls are TRBV4-2 and TRBJ2-5; D not certain. The CDR3 is made up of 11 amino acids. Germline V CDR1 and CDR2: LGHNA, YNFKEQ. The germline V and J ends were trimmed by 5 bases and 2 bases, with 3 bases remaining between them. The CDR3 nucleotides read TGTGCCAGCAGCTCTCAAGAGACCCAGTACTTC. This translates into CASSSQETQYF.

The sample holds a few counts of this clone. CDR3 nucleotide sequence: TGTGCCAGCACCAGGACCAGGACAAGCTCTGGGGCCAACGTCCTGACTTTC. Its translation is CASTRTRTSSGANVLTF. This chain uses TRBV27 with TRBJ2-6; tentatively, D is TRBD1 (5 bases). Trimming pared 7 bases from V and 0 bases from J, leaving 16 bases between. The CDR3 sequence is 17 residues long. The germline CDR1 and CDR2 sequences are MNHEY and SMNVEV (reference sequence).

The rearrangement joins TRBV27 to TRBJ1-3; D not certain. V was trimmed by 2 bases and J by 0 bases, leaving 11 bases between them. The CDR3 covers 16 residues. Germline V CDR1 and CDR2: MNHEY, SMNVEV (reference sequence). CDR3 loop: CASSLRGADSGNTIYF. The CDR3 bases are TGTGCCAGCAGTTTACGAGGAGCGGACTCTGGAAACACCATATATTTT.

This chain uses TRBV7-6 with TRBJ1-4; 8 bases map to TRBD1. CDR1 and CDR2 from the germline V gene are SGHVS and FNYEAQ. Trimming took 1 base from V and 8 from J; bases not matched to a gene: 3. CDR3 length: 14 residues. This CDR3 is CASSLGRGREKLFF. The CDR3 DNA reads TGTGCCAGCAGCTTAGGCAGGGGGCGGGAAAAACTGTTTTTT.

CDR3 in DNA: TGCGCCAGCAGCTTGGACAGATCGACCTACACCGGGGAGCTGTTTTTT. It translates to CASSLDRSTYTGELFF. The gene calls are TRBV5-1 and TRBJ2-2, with no clear D. The length of the CDR3 is 16 residues. The germline gives CDR1 SGHRS, CDR2 YFSETQ. V was trimmed by 0 bases and J by 3 bases, leaving 12 bases between them.

The chain combines TRBV9 with TRBJ2-5; 8 nucleotides align to TRBD1. V dropped 6 bases and J dropped 2; count of bases not matched to a gene: 9. Germline CDR1 SGDLS, CDR2 YYNGEE. This CDR3 is 15 amino acids long. This CDR3 reads CASTRTGGTQETQYF. The DNA of the CDR3 is TGTGCCAGCACCCGAACAGGGGGGACACAAGAGACCCAGTACTTC.

The CDR3 DNA reads as TGTGCCAGCAGCCTCGGGTCTAACTATGGCTACACCTTC. It specifies CASSLGSNYGYTF. J is TRBJ1-2 and V is TRBV6-5; D remains ambiguous. CDR1 and CDR2 from the germline V gene are MNHEY and SVGAGI. The V and J ends lost 6 bases and 0 bases respectively, with 8 bases between them. CDR3 length: 13 amino acids.

DNA for the CDR3: TGTGCCAGCAGTGAGAGCACAGGGGGATCCTACGAGCAGTACTTC. Encoded protein: CASSESTGGSYEQYF. This chain joins TRBV6-4 and TRBJ2-7; TRBD1 agrees at 8 bases. J lost 1 base, V lost 3 bases, and 5 bases had no gene match. Germline V gene data show CDR1 as MRHNA and CDR2 as SNTAGT. The CDR3 is 15 amino acids.

A few counts support this clone. The V and J genes are TRBV5-4 and TRBJ2-3; D gene ambiguous. CDR3 length equals 13 residues. The V end was cut by 4 bases, the J end by 7 bases, with 13 bases between. The germline V gene encodes CDR1 SGHNT and CDR2 YYREEE (reference sequence). The CDR3 coding sequence is TGTGCCAGCAGCAACGCAGTAACGAATACGCAGTATTTT. It encodes CASSNAVTNTQYF.